One and the same sample provided the 3 T cell receptor beta chains below, sequenced in a study of metastatic and nonmetastatic thyroid tumors. MiXCR re-clonotyped the PCR reads for TCRdb. The sample has some 15,000 clones, 20% to 30% seen once. Every patient underwent thyroid surgery untreated. Sample: blood. The source is a female donor with papillary thyroid cancer or a benign thyroid nodule (not recorded which). Some clones in this sample may be carry-over from other donors' samples.

A few counts support this clone. V gene TRBV12-3 or TRBV12-4 combines with J gene TRBJ1-2; D unresolved. V was trimmed by 3 bases and J by 4 bases, leaving 6 bases between them. The CDR3 covers 12 residues. CDR3: CASSLAAYGYTF. The CDR3 bases are TGTGCCAGCAGTTTGGCAGCCTATGGCTACACCTTC.

By share, this clone ranks as medium-sized. The chain links TRBV18 to TRBJ1-5; D unresolved. Trimming cost V 4 bases and J 0 bases, with 7 bases left between them. The CDR3 spans 14 residues. Germline V CDR1 and CDR2: KGHSH, LQKENI. CDR3 sequence: CASSRENSNQPQHF. In DNA, the CDR3 is TGTGCCAGCTCACGGGAAAATAGCAATCAGCCCCAGCATTTT.

This clone was detected once. This sequence joins TRBV18 and TRBJ1-2; TRBD1 aligns across 11 bases. Losses at the gene ends were 3 bases for V and 3 bases for J; bases not matched to a gene: 3. Germline values: CDR1 KGHSH, CDR2 LQKENI. The CDR3 runs to 15 residues. DNA of the CDR3: TGTGCCAGCTCACCTCGGACAGGGGGCGACTATGGCTACACCTTC. Its translation is CASSPRTGGDYGYTF.